This T cell receptor (beta chain) was sequenced in a study of T cells in Graves' hyperthyroidism and ophthalmopathy. The study's findings and limits: Most clonotypes expanded in thyroid above 0.001 were likewise present in blood. A model built on 13 V-J features separated ophthalmopathy from stable hyperthyroidism. The model's output predicted ophthalmopathy at a median of about 6.5 months prior to onset.

Germline V CDR1 and CDR2: SNHLY, FYNNEI. The CDR3 has 14 amino acids. V was clipped by 0 bases and J by 2 bases, with 5 bases between them. TCR beta CDR3 sequences were amplified from RNA transcripts. An initial round of RT-PCR targeting the TCR CDR3 relied on the HTBI primer set. TCRdb reprocessed the multiplex PCR reads via MiXCR and lists one record per CDR3 protein. In the table there are roughly 500,000 distinct CDR3 sequences, 35% to 50% of which are singletons. As regards this clonotype: Antigen specificity is unknown.

The receptor comes from an adult woman with Graves' disease, either hyperthyroidism or ophthalmopathy (not recorded which). The chain carries TRBV2 and TRBJ1-3; D is unclear. Sequencing was performed on peripheral blood or thyroid tissue (not recorded which). The CDR3 sequence is CASSEAGPGNTIYF. The CDR3, as DNA: TGTGCCAGCAGTGAAGCCGGCCCTGGAAACACCATATATTTT.